One and the same sample provided the 28 T cell receptor beta chains below, sequenced in a study of human T cells and chemical hapten exposure. TCRdb re-called the RACE reads with MiXCR, one entry per CDR3 protein. The sample includes tens of thousands of distinct CDR3 sequences, approximately 10% of them seen just once. Time point indicated: pre-sensitization, week 0. Described treatment: therapeutic diphenylcyclopropenone sensitization with weekly scalp DPC. Material: whole blood, obtained in connection with sensitization to the hapten diphenylcyclopropenone (DPC). The receptors were gathered from a man between 25 and 39 years old with alopecia areata. Some clones in this sample may be carry-over from other donors' samples.

This clonotype has just a few counts. The rearrangement uses TRBV29-1 and TRBJ2-1; 10 bases agree with TRBD1. The V gene's germline CDR1 is SQVTM and CDR2 ANQGSEA. The CDR3 covers 14 residues. V trimming: 6 bases; J trimming: 9 bases; junction bases outside the gene matches: 11. The CDR3 here is CSVHKGQGTGEQFF. In nucleotides, the CDR3 is TGCAGCGTCCATAAGGGACAGGGGACGGGTGAGCAGTTCTTC.

In this sample, this clonotype turned up a few times. The chain uses TRBV7-9 and TRBJ2-6; no reliable D call. The CDR3 is 13 residues long. CDR1 is SEHNR and CDR2 is FQNEAQ in the germline V gene (reference sequence). V shed 8 bases and J shed 2 bases, with 7 bases lying between them. CDR3 loop: CASSSAGANVLTF. CDR3 sequence (DNA): TGTGCCAGCTCCTCGGCTGGGGCCAACGTCCTGACTTTC.

The table lists this clonotype with many counts. This chain joins TRBV7-9 and TRBJ1-1; tentatively, D is TRBD1 (6 bases). With 5 bases removed from V and 4 bases from J, the gap between germline ends came to 17 bases. The germline CDR1 and CDR2 sequences are SEHNR and FQNEAQ (reference sequence). This CDR3 comprises 15 residues. CDR3 sequence reads: CASSPDGGRTTEAFF. DNA of the CDR3: TGTGCCAGCAGCCCGGACGGGGGGCGGACCACTGAAGCTTTCTTT.

This chain links TRBV18 with TRBJ2-1; no firm D call. Germline V gives CDR1 KGHSH, CDR2 LQKENI. There are 15 residues in the CDR3. The V end was cut by 4 bases, the J end by 4 bases, with 14 bases between. The CDR3 coding sequence is TGTGCCAGCTCACTTCGGACGGAAGTTTACAATGAGCAGTTCTTC. Amino acid sequence: CASSLRTEVYNEQFF.

This clonotype was detected only a few times. This chain links TRBV6-6 with TRBJ1-6, with TRBD1 matching 7 bases. The V segment lost 10 bases and the J segment 7 bases; nucleotides outside the gene matches: 10. Per the germline V gene, CDR1 is MNHNY and CDR2 is SVGAGI (reference sequence). CDR3 length equals 14 residues. The CDR3: CATSFGTVNSPLHF. CDR3 DNA sequence: TGTGCCACCTCGTTTGGGACAGTGAATTCACCCCTCCACTTT.

This clonotype was seen many times. V is TRBV23-1 and J is TRBJ2-7, with 7 bases matching TRBD1. TRBV23-1 is an ORF; its function is uncertain. V was pared by 7 bases and J by 4 bases, with 10 bases of the junction left unmatched. The CDR3 extends over 14 amino acids. This CDR3 reads CASKDRIAEYEQYV. As DNA, the CDR3 is TGCGCCAGCAAGGACAGGATTGCTGAATACGAGCAGTACGTC.

This clonotype was detected many times. The chain carries TRBV6-5 and TRBJ2-1, with TRBD2 identical over 9 bases. Germline-derived CDR1 and CDR2 are MNHEY and SVGAGI. J gave up 8 bases and V 4 bases, and 12 bases lay outside the gene matches. CDR3 size: 16 residues. The CDR3 nucleotides read TGTGCCAGCAGTTCCCGGCGGGGGGGCGTGGTCCATGAGCAGTTCTTC. Translating it yields CASSSRRGGVVHEQFF.

This clonotype has ten or more counts. This chain uses TRBV18 with TRBJ2-3, with TRBD2 as a possible D gene (6 bases). V lost 1 base and J 1 base, leaving 9 bases between the germline ends. The CDR3 spans 15 residues. Looked up from germline, CDR1 is KGHSH and CDR2 is LQKENI. CDR3 in DNA: TGTGCCAGCTCACCACAGCGGGTGGGCACAGATACGCAGTATTTT. This sequence encodes CASSPQRVGTDTQYF.

This clonotype was recorded a few times. V and J are TRBV20-1 and TRBJ1-1; 7 nucleotides line up with TRBD1. CDR3 size: 13 residues. The ends lost 6 bases at V and 5 bases at J; junction bases unmatched: 9. CDR1 DFQATT and CDR2 SNEGSKA come from the germline V gene (reference sequence). The CDR3 loop is CSAPRGLGTEAFF. The CDR3 coding sequence is TGCAGTGCGCCGAGGGGGCTTGGGACTGAAGCTTTCTTT.

This clonotype was found a few times. The rearrangement links TRBV7-3 to TRBJ2-3; a weak D match, TRBD1 (6 bases). The CDR3 has 17 amino acids. Germline-derived CDR1 and CDR2 are SGHTA and FQGTGA. The ends were cut back, 0 bases at V and 6 bases at J, with 19 bases in the middle. The CDR3 DNA reads TGTGCCAGCAGCTTAACTAGAGACCCAGGGGTGAGGGATACGCAGTATTTT. The encoded protein is CASSLTRDPGVRDTQYF.

This clonotype was seen more than once but under ten times. The CDR3 DNA is TGCGCCAGCAGCCAAGACCCCGGGGGCATCAATGAGCAGTTCTTC. Translation gives CASSQDPGGINEQFF. The rearrangement links TRBV4-3 to TRBJ2-1; D might be TRBD1 or TRBD2, each matching 6 bases. The germline CDR1 and CDR2 sequences are LGHNA and YSLEER. The CDR3 runs 15 residues. V shed 0 bases and J shed 6 bases, with 12 bases lying between them.

This clonotype was recorded many times. The chain couples TRBV2 to TRBJ2-3, with 10 bases identical to TRBD2. CDR1 is SNHLY, CDR2 FYNNEI, per germline. The CDR3 runs to 15 residues. V was clipped by 6 bases and J by 2 bases; unmatched bases: 5. CDR3 loop: CASRERGGPTDTQYF. CDR3 DNA sequence: TGTGCCAGCAGGGAGCGGGGGGGCCCCACAGATACGCAGTATTTT.

This clonotype showed up just a few times. The rearrangement links TRBV7-7 to TRBJ2-5, with 14 bases lining up with TRBD2. The ends lost 5 bases at V and 5 bases at J; junction bases unmatched: 10. Germline V lookup: CDR1 SSHAT, CDR2 FNYEAQ (reference sequence). The CDR3 is made up of 17 amino acids. The CDR3 nucleotides are TGTGCCAGCAGCCCATTGACTAGCGGGGGGGCGGAGGAGACCCAGTACTTC. Translated, it gives CASSPLTSGGAEETQYF.

The chain employs TRBV20-1 and TRBJ2-7; 9 bases fit TRBD1. Germline loops: CDR1 DFQATT, CDR2 SNEGSKA (reference sequence). Trimming at V came to 6 bases and at J to 8 bases, leaving 8 bases not matched to a gene. The CDR3 totals 12 residues. This CDR3 is CSANTGTGKQYF. CDR3 coding DNA: TGCAGTGCCAATACGGGGACAGGGAAGCAGTACTTC.

This clonotype was seen many times. V is TRBV5-1 and J is TRBJ2-5; TRBD1 aligns across 7 bases. In germline, CDR1 is SGHRS, CDR2 YFSETQ. This CDR3 is built from 13 residues. Trimming at V came to 4 bases and at J to 4 bases, leaving 4 bases not matched to a gene. The CDR3 reads CASSTGAGETQYF. CDR3 coding DNA: TGCGCCAGCAGCACAGGGGCCGGAGAGACCCAGTACTTC.

The chain combines TRBV27 with TRBJ1-2, with 7 positions matching TRBD1. Germline CDR1 MNHEY, CDR2 SMNVEV (reference sequence). The CDR3 extends over 13 amino acids. V was pared by 6 bases and J by 4 bases, with 5 bases of the junction left unmatched. CDR3 sequence reads: CASSVGTAYGYTF. The CDR3 DNA reads TGTGCCAGCAGCGTTGGGACAGCCTATGGCTACACCTTC.

This clonotype has a count of ten or more. The chain carries TRBV4-3 and TRBJ2-5; possibly TRBD2 for D (6 bases). V was clipped by 3 bases and J by 1 base, with 18 bases between them. The germline V gene has CDR1 LGHNA and CDR2 YSLEER. This CDR3 is built from 17 residues. The CDR3 here is CASSQHIEGGGQETQYF. CDR3 nucleotide sequence: TGCGCCAGCAGCCAGCATATCGAGGGAGGAGGCCAAGAGACCCAGTACTTC.

This clonotype was seen more than once but under ten times. The chain combines TRBV29-1 with TRBJ2-3; D is unclear. This CDR3 has 13 residues. CDR1 is SQVTM, CDR2 ANQGSEA, per germline. V was shortened by 3 bases and J by 4 bases, with 11 bases between the two germline ends. DNA of the CDR3: TGCAGCGTTGACCCCGTTCGCTCAGATACGCAGTATTTT. Amino acid sequence: CSVDPVRSDTQYF.

This clonotype was seen repeatedly, ten times or more. The rearrangement joins TRBV20-1 to TRBJ1-4, with D unclear. This CDR3 has 14 amino acids. The V gene lost 6 bases and the J gene lost 5 bases, with 16 bases spanning the gap. Germline CDR1 reads DFQATT; CDR2 reads SNEGSKA (reference sequence). The CDR3 loop is CSAAKGGQNEKLFF. The CDR3 bases are TGCAGTGCCGCGAAGGGAGGGCAAAATGAAAAACTGTTTTTT.

The genes are TRBV18 and TRBJ2-5; D is unclear. CDR1 KGHSH and CDR2 LQKENI come from the germline V gene. With 1 base removed from V and 5 bases from J, the gap between germline ends came to 5 bases. This CDR3 has 12 amino acids. The CDR3 loop reads CASSPLLETQYF. The CDR3 coding sequence is TGTGCCAGCTCACCACTTTTGGAGACCCAGTACTTC.

The chain links TRBV24-1 to TRBJ2-3; D is ambiguous. The V end lost 5 bases, the J end lost 4 bases, and 3 bases lay between the germline ends. Germline-derived CDR1 and CDR2 are KGHDR and SFDVKD. The CDR3 has 11 residues. CDR3 in amino acids: CATSASDTQYF. The CDR3 DNA is TGTGCCACCAGTGCATCAGATACGCAGTATTTT.

This clonotype was seen a handful of times. This rearrangement joins TRBV4-2 to TRBJ2-7, with 11 bases that match TRBD2. With V trimmed by 0 bases and J by 1 base, 8 bases remained unmatched. CDR1 is LGHNA and CDR2 is YNFKEQ in the germline V gene. The CDR3 totals 18 residues. In nucleotides, the CDR3 is TGTGCCAGCAGCCAAGATGACCCGACTAGCGGGATTTCCTACGAGCAGTACTTC. It is translated as CASSQDDPTSGISYEQYF.

This sequence joins TRBV12-3 or TRBV12-4 and TRBJ2-7, with D possibly TRBD2 on 6 matching bases. Trimming took 6 bases from V and 1 from J, leaving 13 bases between them. The CDR3 consists of 14 residues. The CDR3, as DNA: TGTGCCAGCAGGGTGCTAGCGATTTCCTACGAGCAGTACGTC. It yields the protein CASRVLAISYEQYV.

This clonotype came up a few times. The rearrangement uses TRBV3-1 and TRBJ1-5; D is unresolved. Germline V gene data show CDR1 as LGHDT and CDR2 as YNNKEL (reference sequence). The CDR3 consists of 14 residues. Deletions cut 1 base from V and 1 base from J, with 5 bases between. CDR3 in amino acids: CASSQGLSNQPQHF. The CDR3 coding sequence is TGTGCCAGCAGCCAAGGTTTGAGCAATCAGCCCCAGCATTTT. Variable domain in full (rest from reference TRBV3-1 and TRBJ1-5): DTAVSQTPKYLVTQMGNDKSIKCEQNLGHDTMYWYKQDSKKFLKIMFSYNNKELIINETVPNRFSPKSPDKAHLNLHINSLELGDSAVYFCASSQGLSNQPQHFGDGTRLSIL.

Ten or more counts support this clonotype. Here the CDR3 reads CASSPQSLPNTEAFF. The DNA of the CDR3 is TGTGCCAGCTCACCACAATCATTACCGAACACTGAAGCTTTCTTT. V gene TRBV18 combines with J gene TRBJ1-1; D not resolved. Trimming stripped 1 base from V and 1 base from J, with 10 bases between. CDR3 length: 15 amino acids. Per the germline V gene, CDR1 is KGHSH and CDR2 is LQKENI.

The chain joins TRBV4-1 to TRBJ1-2, with TRBD1 identical over 9 bases. Germline CDR1 is MGHRA and CDR2 is YSYEKL. V lost 3 bases to trimming and J lost 0 bases; unmatched junction nucleotides: 5. This CDR3 is built from 16 residues. The CDR3 nucleotides are TGCGCCAGCAGCCAGGGACAGGGAAGGGCTAACTATGGCTACACCTTC. Its protein is CASSQGQGRANYGYTF.

This clonotype has ten or more counts. The rearrangement links TRBV7-8 to TRBJ2-5, with 7 bases matching TRBD1. CDR1 and CDR2 (germline): SGHVS, FQNEAQ. The CDR3 extends over 14 amino acids. With V trimmed by 4 bases and J by 2 bases, 4 bases remained unmatched. The CDR3 region has the DNA TGTGCCAGCAGCTCGAGACAGGGACAAGAGACCCAGTACTTC. Translated: CASSSRQGQETQYF.

There are many counts of this clonotype. The V call is TRBV12-3 or TRBV12-4, the J call TRBJ2-3; tentatively, D is TRBD2 (5 bases). The CDR3 is 14 amino acids. Trimming stripped 3 bases from V and 1 base from J, with 8 bases between. The CDR3 is CASSFLRGTDTQYF. DNA of the CDR3: TGTGCCAGCAGTTTCCTGCGGGGCACAGATACGCAGTATTTT.